This T cell receptor beta chain stems from a study of blood T cell repertoires in COVID-19. The wider study: Spain, Italy and the United States supplied samples that represented acute and convalescent COVID-19.

As originally analysed: Researchers report that nucleated cell counts were estimated from reference gene primer amplification. Only in-frame clones appear in the TCRdb table, and some are missing; sequencing was by immunoSEQ multiplex PCR. V and J calls and clone size are those listed in that table; D and trimming were worked out from the DNA. Counted here are 430,000 or so clones, about 88% occurring once; the ten biggest clones make up approximately 1.5%. Participant reports of clinical history set cohort assignment. Within 2 weeks before study entry, exposed participants met a COVID-19 case. The material sequenced was PBMCs or T cells enriched from blood (not recorded which). The receptor comes from a woman aged 18-29 years who had been exposed to COVID-19.

CDR3 nucleotides: TGTGCCAGCAGTTACGGGGAGAACACTGAAGCTTTCTTT. Translation gives CASSYGENTEAFF. The rearrangement links TRBV5-4 to TRBJ1-1; D unclear. V lost 5 bases, J lost 1 base, and 9 bases lay in between. The CDR3 has 13 amino acids. CDR1 is SGHNT and CDR2 is YYREEE in the germline V gene (reference sequence).